This TCR beta chain was obtained from a study of siplizumab effects on memory and regulatory T cells. TCRdb's copy holds only in-frame clones and misses some; the assay was immunoSEQ multiplex PCR. The data contain 95,000 to 100,000 clones, about nine tenths of them singletons. This CDR3 has 16 amino acids. The trim removed 5 bases at V and 9 bases at J, leaving 8 bases unmatched. Germline CDR1 reads LNHDA; CDR2 reads SQIVND (reference sequence). Material for sequencing was non-Treg CD4+ T cells sorted from blood. This clonotype was sampled from a human donor in good health. This sequence joins TRBV19 and TRBJ2-1; TRBD2 aligns across 15 bases. The CDR3 protein is CASSPGTSGGRGEQFF. DNA of the CDR3: TGTGCCAGTAGTCCCGGGACTAGCGGGGGGAGGGGTGAGCAGTTCTTC.